This T cell receptor (beta chain) was sequenced in a study of T cells after yellow fever vaccination. General study findings and limits: A weaker secondary response peaked on day 5, the primary on day 15.

In its sample, this clonotype was seen many times. Its antigen is currently unknown. Synthesis of TCR cDNA relied on 5'RACE template switching, which attached a universal primer site and UMIs. TCRdb re-derived calls from the 5' RACE reads in MiXCR, one entry per CDR3 protein. The profile shows about 580,000 distinct CDR3 sequences, about 17% of them singletons. The source was PBMCs, collected 5 days after the first yellow fever vaccination. The sequence was obtained from a man between 18 and 29 years old who received the YFV17D yellow fever vaccine.

The CDR3 loop is CASSLKAAGPYGYTF. DNA for the CDR3: TGCGCCAGCAGCTTGAAGGCGGCAGGGCCCTATGGCTACACCTTC. V is TRBV5-1 and J is TRBJ1-2; D may be TRBD1 (5 bases). Trimming stripped 1 base from V and 4 bases from J, with 14 bases between. The germline V gene has CDR1 SGHRS and CDR2 YFSETQ. CDR3 size: 15 residues.